This passage covers 8 T cell receptor beta chains from one sample sequenced in a study of T cells after yellow fever vaccination. TCRdb independently ran MiXCR on the 5' RACE reads; one entry per CDR3 protein. The table shows approximately 550,000 distinct CDR3 sequences, with 15% to 20% occurring only once. The sample in question was PBMCs, obtained 15 days after the yellow fever booster vaccination. The receptors come from a young man who received the YFV17D yellow fever vaccine.

The rearrangement uses TRBV20-1 and TRBJ2-7; TRBD2 matches at 8 bases. J gave up 4 bases and V 2 bases, and 7 bases lay outside the gene matches. This CDR3 is 14 amino acids long. The germline V gene has CDR1 DFQATT and CDR2 SNEGSKA (reference sequence). CDR3 in amino acids: CSARRLAGIYEQYF. Written as DNA, the CDR3 is TGCAGTGCTAGAAGGCTAGCGGGTATTTACGAGCAGTACTTC.

This clonotype was counted only a few times. The chain uses TRBV7-9 and TRBJ1-6; D unclear. The CDR3 sequence is 13 residues long. Between the trimmed V and J ends, which lost 5 bases and 6 bases, there was a span of 8 bases. In germline, CDR1 is SEHNR, CDR2 FQNEAQ (reference sequence). The CDR3 DNA is TGTGCCAGCAGCCCCCGGATTAATTCACCCCTCCACTTT. Its translation is CASSPRINSPLHF.

This clonotype has just a few counts. V usage is TRBV20-1 and J usage is TRBJ2-7, with 9 positions matching TRBD2. The CDR3 has 14 residues. Germline V gene sequence: CDR1 DFQATT, CDR2 SNEGSKA (reference sequence). Trimming removed 3 bases from V and 5 bases from J; junction bases left unmatched: 8. The DNA for the CDR3 is TGCAGTGCTAGTTCTGCGGGAGGGCCTGACGAGCAGTACTTC. Amino acids: CSASSAGGPDEQYF.

This clonotype was detected a few times. The chain employs TRBV12-3 or TRBV12-4 and TRBJ2-5; D may correspond to TRBD1 or TRBD2 (6 bases each). This CDR3 is 15 amino acids long. The ends were cut back, 6 bases at V and 5 bases at J, with 19 bases in the middle. The CDR3: CASSSRGRPRETQYF. The DNA of the CDR3 is TGTGCCAGCAGCTCCCGGGGGCGTCCTCGGGAGACCCAGTACTTC.

CDR3 sequence: CASSLQGARGHRGYTF. The DNA of the CDR3 is TGTGCCAGCAGTTTACAAGGGGCCAGGGGGCATCGAGGCTACACCTTC. V and J are TRBV12-3 or TRBV12-4 and TRBJ1-2, with TRBD1 identical over 8 bases. Unmatched junction bases numbered 13, after V lost 2 bases and J lost 8 bases. This CDR3 is built from 16 residues.

The V call is TRBV14, the J call TRBJ2-4, with 9 bases that match TRBD1. V lost 0 bases and J lost 3; bases outside the gene matches: 6. The CDR3 has 17 residues. Germline lookup yields CDR1 SGHDN and CDR2 FVKESK. CDR3 amino acids: CASSQEWAGQGKNIQYF. CDR3 in DNA: TGTGCCAGCAGCCAAGAGTGGGCGGGACAGGGCAAAAACATTCAGTACTTC.

V usage is TRBV13 and J usage is TRBJ2-3; possibly TRBD1 for D (6 bases). This CDR3 comprises 18 residues. Germline CDR1 PRHDT, CDR2 FYEKMQ (reference sequence). V was cut by 5 bases and J by 3 bases, with 24 bases left in between. The CDR3: CASSPHRQAAIVTDTQYF. Here the CDR3 DNA reads TGTGCCAGCAGCCCTCACAGACAGGCTGCAATAGTGACAGATACGCAGTATTTT.

This clonotype was counted between two and nine times. This chain connects TRBV7-9 to TRBJ2-2; 14 bases map to TRBD2. The CDR3 is made up of 16 amino acids. Trimming removed 5 bases from V and 4 bases from J; junction bases left unmatched: 3. Germline V gene sequence: CDR1 SEHNR, CDR2 FQNEAQ (reference sequence). CDR3 sequence reads: CASSPGTSGSTGELFF. CDR3 DNA: TGTGCCAGCAGCCCGGGGACTAGCGGGAGCACCGGGGAGCTGTTTTTT.